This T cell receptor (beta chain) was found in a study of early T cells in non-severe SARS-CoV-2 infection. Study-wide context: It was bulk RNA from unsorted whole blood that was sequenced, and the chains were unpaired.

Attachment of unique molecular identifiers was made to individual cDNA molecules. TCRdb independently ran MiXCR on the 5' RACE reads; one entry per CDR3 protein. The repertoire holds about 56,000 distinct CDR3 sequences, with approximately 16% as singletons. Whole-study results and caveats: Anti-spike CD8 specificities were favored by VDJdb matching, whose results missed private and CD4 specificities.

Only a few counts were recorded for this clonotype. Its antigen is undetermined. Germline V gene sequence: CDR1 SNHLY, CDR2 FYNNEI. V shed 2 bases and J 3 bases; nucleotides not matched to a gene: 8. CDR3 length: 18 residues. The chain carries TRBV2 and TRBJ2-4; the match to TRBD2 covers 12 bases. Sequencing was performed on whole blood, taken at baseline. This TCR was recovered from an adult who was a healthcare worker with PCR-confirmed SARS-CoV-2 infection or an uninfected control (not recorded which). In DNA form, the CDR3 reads TGTGCCAGCAGTGAAACTCCGCTAGCGGGAGGGTTCAAAAACATTCAGTACTTC. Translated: CASSETPLAGGFKNIQYF.